The 12 T cell receptor beta chains presented below share a single source sample, sequenced in a study of human T cells and chemical hapten exposure. Described time point: patch test 2, 6 weeks after DPC sensitization. Treatment denoted: therapeutic diphenylcyclopropenone sensitization with weekly scalp DPC. TCRdb processed the RACE reads anew with MiXCR; each CDR3 protein has one entry. The sample lists tens of thousands of distinct CDR3 sequences; more than 9% were seen once. The sample in question was whole blood, obtained in connection with sensitization to the hapten diphenylcyclopropenone (DPC). The receptor set was obtained from a woman between 50 and 59 years old with alopecia areata. Some clones in this sample may be carry-over from other donors' samples.

This clonotype was seen more than once but under ten times. This rearrangement joins TRBV6-2 or TRBV6-3 to TRBJ2-7, with 9 bases matching TRBD1. The CDR3 contains 15 residues. V gave up 6 bases and J gave up 0 bases; unmatched junction bases: 6. From germline, CDR1 is MNHEY and CDR2 SVGEGT. CDR3 amino acids: CASRAGTGNSYEQYF. The CDR3 nucleotides read TGTGCCAGCAGGGCCGGGACAGGGAACTCCTACGAGCAGTACTTC.

This clonotype was detected many times. The chain employs TRBV12-3 or TRBV12-4 and TRBJ1-1; D not resolved. CDR3 length: 12 amino acids. V dropped 4 bases and J dropped 9 bases, with 12 bases sitting between them. CDR3 loop: CASSSDRVKAFF. The CDR3 region has the DNA TGTGCCAGCAGTTCGGACCGGGTCAAAGCTTTCTTT.

This clonotype was seen only a few times. This chain joins TRBV20-1 and TRBJ2-1; D is possibly TRBD2 (6 bases). The CDR3 has 16 amino acids. The germline V and J ends were trimmed by 6 bases and 0 bases, with 18 bases remaining between them. The germline V gene encodes CDR1 DFQATT and CDR2 SNEGSKA (reference sequence). The CDR3 spells CSALSGVAVSYNEQFF. CDR3 sequence (DNA): TGCAGTGCCCTCAGCGGTGTAGCGGTCTCCTACAATGAGCAGTTCTTC.

This clonotype came up a few times. The chain uses TRBV2 and TRBJ2-5, with 10 bases that match TRBD2. This CDR3 comprises 15 residues. Germline lookup yields CDR1 SNHLY and CDR2 FYNNEI. V shed 8 bases and J 2 bases; nucleotides not matched to a gene: 8. In DNA form, the CDR3 reads TGTGCCAGCCTCAAGGCTAGCGGGGGACAAGAGACCCAGTACTTC. It encodes CASLKASGGQETQYF.

This clonotype was recorded many times. V and J are TRBV12-3 or TRBV12-4 and TRBJ2-1, with 12 bases aligning to TRBD2. The J segment lost 9 bases and the V segment lost 4 bases, leaving 10 bases of the junction unmatched. The CDR3 spans 16 residues. CDR3 sequence reads: CASSSSPSGRAGEQFF. For the CDR3, the DNA is TGTGCCAGCAGTTCCTCTCCTAGCGGGAGGGCCGGTGAGCAGTTCTTC.

This clonotype was recorded many times. The chain couples TRBV20-1 to TRBJ2-1; 7 bases map to TRBD2. The ends lost 4 bases at V and 6 bases at J; junction bases unmatched: 6. Germline V lookup: CDR1 DFQATT, CDR2 SNEGSKA (reference sequence). This CDR3 is 13 amino acids long. Here the CDR3 DNA reads TGCAGTGCTATTGCGGGAGCTCCCAATGAGCAGTTCTTC. It encodes CSAIAGAPNEQFF.

In its sample, this clonotype was seen many times. The gene calls are TRBV6-1 and TRBJ2-1; D call uncertain. The CDR3 extends over 14 amino acids. Germline-derived CDR1 and CDR2 are MNHNS and SASEGT. Trimming cost V 6 bases and J 7 bases, with 16 bases left between them. This CDR3 is CASREYLGKNEQFF. The CDR3 DNA sequence: TGTGCCAGCAGGGAATATTTGGGGAAGAATGAGCAGTTCTTC.

This clonotype appeared many times. The rearrangement uses TRBV6-6 and TRBJ1-1, with TRBD1 as a possible D gene (6 bases). Germline V gene data show CDR1 as MNHNY and CDR2 as SVGAGI (reference sequence). Trimming removed 4 bases from V and 7 bases from J, with 13 bases in between. The CDR3 contains 13 residues. The CDR3: CASSWRQGHEAFF. The CDR3 DNA reads TGTGCCAGCAGTTGGCGGCAGGGGCATGAAGCTTTCTTT.

This clonotype showed up many times. The CDR3 nucleotides are TGTGCCAGCAGTGCTTTAGACAGGGGGCGTTCTGAAGCTTTCTTT. This gives the protein CASSALDRGRSEAFF. The J gene is TRBJ1-1, the V gene TRBV2, with 10 bases matching TRBD1. The germline gives CDR1 SNHLY, CDR2 FYNNEI. This CDR3 has 15 amino acids. V dropped 4 bases and J dropped 6; count of bases not matched to a gene: 8.

At least ten counts were recorded for this clonotype. The chain couples TRBV3-1 to TRBJ2-2; D is ambiguous. With 1 base removed from V and 8 bases from J, the gap between germline ends came to 2 bases. The germline V gene has CDR1 LGHDT and CDR2 YNNKEL (reference sequence). This CDR3 is 11 amino acids long. CDR3 residues: CASSQGGELFF. In DNA form, the CDR3 reads TGTGCCAGCAGCCAAGGAGGGGAGCTGTTTTTT.

This clonotype was seen at least ten times. The V call is TRBV2, the J call TRBJ2-7; no reliable D call. The CDR3 totals 14 residues. Per germline, CDR1 SNHLY and CDR2 FYNNEI. The V end lost 5 bases, the J end lost 0 bases, and 11 bases lay between the germline ends. The CDR3 DNA reads TGTGCCAGCAGTTTAGACACCAGCTCCTACGAGCAGTACTTC. Protein product: CASSLDTSSYEQYF.

This clonotype was found many times. The rearrangement joins TRBV5-5 to TRBJ1-1; 8 nucleotides line up with TRBD1. Trimming at V came to 3 bases and at J to 2 bases, leaving 6 bases not matched to a gene. This CDR3 has 15 amino acids. Germline CDR1 reads SGHKS; CDR2 reads YYEKEE (reference sequence). The CDR3 is CASSWDGQGNTEAFF. CDR3 bases: TGTGCCAGCAGCTGGGACGGACAGGGAAACACTGAAGCTTTCTTT.